The text below deals with one T cell receptor beta chain. No antigen is known for it. This PCR relied on a set of 60 Vbeta primers and 13 Jbeta primers. Method: immunoSEQ multiplex PCR; TCRdb's copy keeps in-frame clones and lacks some. This sample's table has 40,000 or so clones. The data were taken from a study of cytomegalovirus exposure and HLA in healthy donors. Overall study results and limits: From TCR beta sequences, most subjects' HLA-A and HLA-B alleles were reportedly predicted accurately. The Asian-associated ancestry cluster reportedly had fewer N-insertions than the approximately 700-donor mean in a later analysis. The listing of 150 to 200 TCR beta chains classed them as cytomegalovirus-associated.

Germline lookup yields CDR1 SGHVS and CDR2 FQNEAQ. The CDR3 consists of 15 residues. Deletions cut 6 bases from V and 0 bases from J, with 13 bases between. This TCR was recovered from a woman younger than 45 in good health and CMV-seropositive. The specimen was PBMCs. The chain is built from TRBV7-8 and TRBJ2-3; the D is unclear. The CDR3 reads CASRNPARSTDTQYF. As DNA, the CDR3 is TGTGCCAGCAGAAACCCCGCGAGGAGCACAGATACGCAGTATTTT.